This TCR beta chain was documented in a study of control samples from healthy donors and cancer patients. This clone occurred a few times. Germline assignment: CDR1 SNHLY and CDR2 FYNNEI. The junction had 4 bases not matched to a gene; V was cut back by 5 bases and J by 4 bases. There are 13 residues in the CDR3. Assay used: immunoSEQ multiplex PCR; TCRdb lists only in-frame clones, some missing. The sample shows under 30,000 clones, roughly 85% of them seen only once. The V gene is TRBV2, the J gene TRBJ2-7; 8 bases are shared with TRBD2. Sequencing used PBMCs. This clonotype was sampled from a woman aged 55-70 years with head and neck cancer. The CDR3: CASSSGTRYEQYF. The CDR3 DNA is TGTGCCAGCAGTTCCGGGACTAGATACGAGCAGTACTTC.